The sequence of this T cell receptor (beta chain) was determined in a study of post-analysis software for immune sequencing data. Study in general: Patients with relapsing-remitting, secondary progressive and progressive-relapsing multiple sclerosis courses were all represented.

Study-level findings and limits: Compared with controls, patients showed significantly lower normalized Chao1 diversity. TRBV5-6, TRBV5-1 and TRBV20-1 belonged to a set of about five TRBV segments that were more frequent in patients than controls.

TCR beta libraries were prepared from cDNA with unique molecular identifiers. It was from approximately 0.91 to 9.4 million T cells that approximately 500,000 cDNA molecules came. Using its own MiXCR run on the PCR reads, TCRdb lists one record per CDR3 protein. The sample lists roughly 650,000 distinct CDR3 sequences, 59% occurring once. The CDR3 length is 13 residues. The V gene lost 11 bases and the J gene lost 6 bases, with 17 bases spanning the gap. Germline CDR1 MNHEY, CDR2 SMNVEV (reference sequence). A note on this clonotype: Its antigen is not known.

This TCR came from a girl aged 2 to 9 with multiple sclerosis. The chain is built from TRBV27 and TRBJ2-1; D is ambiguous. Sequencing input: blood. The CDR3 region has the DNA TGTGCCGGCACAGCAATGACGGGCAATGAGCAGTTCTTC. Residues: CAGTAMTGNEQFF.